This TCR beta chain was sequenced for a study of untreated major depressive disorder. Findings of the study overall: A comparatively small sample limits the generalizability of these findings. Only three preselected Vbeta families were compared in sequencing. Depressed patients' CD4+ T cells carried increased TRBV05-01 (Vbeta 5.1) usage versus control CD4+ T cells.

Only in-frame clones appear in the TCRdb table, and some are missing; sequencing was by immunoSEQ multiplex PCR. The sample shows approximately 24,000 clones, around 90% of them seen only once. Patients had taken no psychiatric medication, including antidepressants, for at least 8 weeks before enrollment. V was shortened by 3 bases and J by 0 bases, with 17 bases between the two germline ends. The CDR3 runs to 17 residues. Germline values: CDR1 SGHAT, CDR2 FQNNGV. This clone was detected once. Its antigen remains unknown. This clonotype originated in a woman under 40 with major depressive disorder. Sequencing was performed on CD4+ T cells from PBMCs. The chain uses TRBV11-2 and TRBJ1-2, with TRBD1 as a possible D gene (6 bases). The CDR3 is CASSLAYTGRTNYGYTF. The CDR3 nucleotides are TGTGCCAGCAGCTTGGCCTATACAGGGCGGACTAACTATGGCTACACCTTC.